The 23 T cell receptor beta chains below were found in one sample sequenced in a study of cytomegalovirus exposure and HLA in healthy donors. PCR primers comprised 60 Vbeta and 13 Jbeta primers. Sequencing was performed with immunoSEQ multiplex PCR; in TCRdb, only in-frame clones are kept and a portion is missing. The specimen's table records approximately 130,000 clones. The sequencing sample was made of PBMCs. All receptors come from a woman in her sixties or seventies in good health and CMV-seronegative.

J is TRBJ2-2 and V is TRBV27, with 7 bases fitting TRBD2. V dropped 6 bases and J dropped 5; count of bases not matched to a gene: 12. The germline gives CDR1 MNHEY, CDR2 SMNVEV (reference sequence). The CDR3 extends over 16 amino acids. The CDR3 protein is CASRIRLAESTGELFF. In DNA, the CDR3 is TGTGCCAGCAGGATTCGACTAGCTGAATCTACCGGGGAGCTGTTTTTT.

CDR3 DNA: TGTGCCAGCAGTTTTACAGGGGACACTGAAGCTTTCTTT. Protein: CASSFTGDTEAFF. J is TRBJ1-1 and V is TRBV27; 7 bases are a match to TRBD1. Germline V gene lookup returns CDR1 MNHEY and CDR2 SMNVEV (reference sequence). V lost 3 bases, J lost 3 bases, and 1 base stayed unmatched. CDR3 length equals 13 residues.

The chain is built from TRBV20-1 and TRBJ2-3, with TRBD1 identical over 7 bases. CDR1 is DFQATT and CDR2 is SNEGSKA in the germline V gene (reference sequence). CDR3 length: 11 amino acids. The CDR3 DNA is TGCTCGACAGGGAGTACAGATACGCAGTATTTT. Its protein product is CSTGSTDTQYF.

V gene TRBV19 combines with J gene TRBJ2-7, with D maybe TRBD1 (5 bases). V shed 8 bases and J shed 4 bases, with 15 bases lying between them. Germline values: CDR1 LNHDA, CDR2 SQIVND (reference sequence). This CDR3 is built from 13 residues. CDR3 DNA sequence: TGTGCCAGTGGGTGGGGCAGCCAGTACGAGCAGTACTTC. Residues: CASGWGSQYEQYF.

The J gene is TRBJ1-1, the V gene TRBV11-2, with D perhaps matching TRBD1 (5 bases). The V end lost 1 base, the J end lost 9 bases, and 12 bases lay between the germline ends. CDR3 size: 13 residues. Looked up from germline, CDR1 is SGHAT and CDR2 is FQNNGV. CDR3 amino acids: CASSLVWQGKAFF. DNA for the CDR3: TGTGCCAGCAGCTTAGTGTGGCAGGGCAAAGCTTTCTTT.

The gene calls are TRBV5-5 and TRBJ1-2; 10 bases map to TRBD1. The trim removed 0 bases at V and 7 bases at J, leaving 9 bases unmatched. This CDR3 is 16 amino acids long. CDR1 and CDR2 (germline): SGHKS, YYEKEE (reference sequence). As DNA, the CDR3 is TGTGCCAGCAGCTTGGGGGCGGGACAGGGGCTTCGTGGCTACACCTTC. Its protein is CASSLGAGQGLRGYTF.

V is TRBV11-2 and J is TRBJ2-7; 8 bases align to TRBD2. CDR1 SGHAT and CDR2 FQNNGV come from the germline V gene. V was pared by 5 bases and J by 4 bases, with 13 bases of the junction left unmatched. The CDR3 runs to 16 residues. CDR3 sequence reads: CASSHNLLGGRYEQYF. The DNA for the CDR3 is TGTGCCAGCAGCCACAACCTGTTAGGCGGGAGGTACGAGCAGTACTTC. The full variable domain, its missing parts supplied by reference TRBV11-2 and TRBJ2-7, is EAGVAQSPRYKIIEKRQSVAFWCNPISGHATLYWYQQILGQGPKLLIQFQNNGVVDDSQLPKDRFSAERLKGVDSTLKIQPAKLEDSAVYLCASSHNLLGGRYEQYFGPGTRLTVT.

The CDR3 reads CASSRYRGYQLSDTQYF. CDR3 DNA: TGTGCCAGTAGTAGATACAGGGGGTATCAATTATCGGATACGCAGTATTTT. The gene calls are TRBV19 and TRBJ2-3; 8 nucleotides match TRBD1. V gave up 4 bases and J gave up 6 bases; unmatched junction bases: 15. Germline V gives CDR1 LNHDA, CDR2 SQIVND (reference sequence). There are 17 residues in the CDR3.

J is TRBJ2-7 and V is TRBV5-4; D is possibly TRBD2 (6 bases). The CDR3 spans 15 residues. Trimming stripped 3 bases from V and 5 bases from J, with 18 bases between. Germline V gives CDR1 SGHNT, CDR2 YYREEE (reference sequence). The CDR3 DNA reads as TGTGCCAGCAGCTGGACCGGGACCCGGAGGGACGAGCAGTACTTC. Translating it yields CASSWTGTRRDEQYF.

The chain joins TRBV19 to TRBJ1-1; TRBD1 is a possible D gene (6 bases). Between the trimmed V and J ends, which lost 4 bases and 4 bases, there was a span of 16 bases. In germline, CDR1 is LNHDA, CDR2 SQIVND (reference sequence). CDR3 length: 15 residues. The CDR3 loop is CASSSRQGTLTEAFF. The CDR3 bases are TGTGCCAGTAGTAGCCGCCAGGGGACCCTCACTGAAGCTTTCTTT.

The genes are TRBV7-3 and TRBJ1-2; perhaps TRBD1 as D (6 bases). V lost 0 bases and J lost 6, with 17 bases in between. From germline, CDR1 is SGHTA and CDR2 FQGTGA. The CDR3 length is 16 residues. The CDR3 reads CASSLTSGGTINGYTF. The DNA for the CDR3 is TGTGCCAGCAGCTTAACGTCGGGGGGCACGATTAATGGCTACACCTTC.

V is TRBV5-1 and J is TRBJ1-4; D is unresolved. CDR1 SGHRS and CDR2 YFSETQ come from the germline V gene. V was clipped by 1 base and J by 7 bases, with 14 bases between them. This CDR3 has 15 residues. CDR3: CASSLLPPPGEKLFF. The CDR3 bases are TGCGCCAGCAGCTTGTTACCCCCTCCGGGTGAAAAACTGTTTTTT.

This chain uses TRBV5-1 with TRBJ2-5, with 10 bases that match TRBD1. Per the germline V gene, CDR1 is SGHRS and CDR2 is YFSETQ. The CDR3 runs 15 residues. The ends lost 4 bases at V and 4 bases at J; junction bases unmatched: 7. CDR3 sequence reads: CASSTGQGMRETQYF. As DNA, the CDR3 is TGCGCCAGCAGCACGGGACAGGGGATGAGAGAGACCCAGTACTTC.

This sequence joins TRBV10-3 and TRBJ2-7, with TRBD1 matching 11 bases. The CDR3 runs 15 residues. V shed 3 bases, J shed 3 bases, and the junction held 4 bases outside the gene matches. In germline, CDR1 is ENHRY, CDR2 SYGVKD. CDR3 coding DNA: TGTGCCATCAGTGACGGACAGGGGGCCTACTACGAGCAGTACTTC. Its translation is CAISDGQGAYYEQYF.

The chain uses TRBV6-5 and TRBJ2-2; possibly TRBD1 for D (6 bases). The V gene lost 6 bases and the J gene lost 1 base, with 9 bases spanning the gap. Germline lookup yields CDR1 MNHEY and CDR2 SVGAGI. The CDR3 consists of 14 residues. The CDR3 bases are TGTGCCAGCAGAGTGACAGGGAACACCGGGGAGCTGTTTTTT. Its translation is CASRVTGNTGELFF.

The rearrangement links TRBV7-9 to TRBJ2-1; TRBD2 matches at 8 bases. The CDR3 totals 14 residues. The trim removed 5 bases at V and 4 bases at J, leaving 4 bases unmatched. The germline gives CDR1 SEHNR, CDR2 FQNEAQ (reference sequence). The CDR3 DNA reads TGTGCCAGCAGCAAAAGCGGGGGTTACAATGAGCAGTTCTTC. This gives the protein CASSKSGGYNEQFF.

The chain uses TRBV5-1 and TRBJ2-1, with 8 bases that match TRBD2. The CDR3 length is 15 residues. Per the germline V gene, CDR1 is SGHRS and CDR2 is YFSETQ. V trimming: 2 bases; J trimming: 0 bases; junction bases outside the gene matches: 1. The CDR3 spells CASSFSGDSYNEQFF. CDR3 nucleotides: TGCGCCAGCAGCTTTAGCGGGGACTCCTACAATGAGCAGTTCTTC.

The rearrangement links TRBV5-1 to TRBJ2-1; 9 positions match TRBD2. The germline V gene encodes CDR1 SGHRS and CDR2 YFSETQ. The J segment lost 1 base and the V segment lost 1 base, leaving 3 bases of the junction unmatched. The CDR3 consists of 16 residues. The CDR3 loop is CASSLRLAGSYNEQFF. DNA of the CDR3: TGCGCCAGCAGCTTGAGGCTAGCGGGGTCCTACAATGAGCAGTTCTTC.

The rearrangement uses TRBV28 and TRBJ2-3; 8 nucleotides line up with TRBD2. V lost 10 bases and J lost 3; bases outside the gene matches: 12. The length of the CDR3 is 15 residues. Germline CDR1 reads MDHEN; CDR2 reads SYDVKM. CDR3 amino acids: CAILSGGANTDTQYF. Written as DNA, the CDR3 is TGTGCCATCCTGTCGGGAGGGGCCAATACAGATACGCAGTATTTT.

The J gene is TRBJ1-1, the V gene TRBV6-1; maybe TRBD1 (6 bases). The CDR3 totals 14 residues. Trimming took 4 bases from V and 2 from J, leaving 11 bases between them. CDR1 is MNHNS and CDR2 is SASEGT in the germline V gene. The chain's CDR3 is CASSARGGNTEAFF. The CDR3 nucleotides read TGTGCCAGCAGTGCGAGGGGGGGAAACACTGAAGCTTTCTTT.

This chain links TRBV9 with TRBJ2-1; 10 bases fit TRBD1. The CDR3 contains 15 residues. In germline, CDR1 is SGDLS, CDR2 YYNGEE. After removal of 3 bases from V and 4 bases from J, the junction contained 4 bases not matched to a gene. CDR3 bases: TGTGCCAGCAGCGCGGGACAGGGGCAGTACAATGAGCAGTTCTTC. Translating gives CASSAGQGQYNEQFF.

The V call is TRBV27, the J call TRBJ2-1, with D perhaps TRBD2 (6 bases). Between the trimmed V and J ends, which lost 3 bases and 10 bases, there was a span of 13 bases. CDR3 size: 13 residues. Germline CDR1 reads MNHEY; CDR2 reads SMNVEV (reference sequence). CDR3 sequence: CASSFKGGGEQFF. The CDR3 DNA follows: TGTGCCAGCAGTTTCAAGGGAGGAGGCGAGCAGTTCTTC.

In the case of this clone: Other DNA sequences in this specimen translate into the identical CDR3. The CDR3 nucleotides are TGTGCCAGCAGCCGTAGACAGAATAGCAATCAGCCCCAGCATTTT. Its translation is CASSRRQNSNQPQHF. The chain couples TRBV5-6 to TRBJ1-5, with D perhaps TRBD1 (5 bases). Germline V gives CDR1 SGHDT, CDR2 YYEEEE. The CDR3 spans 15 residues. V dropped 4 bases and J dropped 0 bases, with 11 bases sitting between them.